This entry lists 14 T cell receptor beta chains sequenced from one sample in a study of a mutant IDH1 vaccine in newly diagnosed glioma (dated by TCRdb to the early 2020s). In light of the paper, this sample's time point label describes: week 23, last vaccination. A 20-mer mutant IDH1 peptide at 300 micrograms in Montanide made up each vaccine dose, which was injected subcutaneously together with topical imiquimod. These receptors' antigens are unknown. Libraries were prepared through the immunoSEQ multiplex PCR assay. TCRdb mirrors the immuneACCESS table, restricted to in-frame sequences. Some clones are absent from its copies; in checked studies, under half trace to an unresolved V gene, and the reason for the others is unknown. This sample comprises tens of thousands of clones, 60% to 85% of them detected only once. The ten biggest clones cover approximately 6.8% of the sample. The sequences come from PBMCs, collected from a glioma patient whose treatment included an IDH1 peptide vaccine. These receptors were taken from a woman aged 40 to 55 with glioma. Some clones in this sample may be carry-over from other donors' samples.

V usage is TRBV19 and J usage is TRBJ1-2, with a possible D match to TRBD1 (5 bases). Germline V gene sequence: CDR1 LNHDA, CDR2 SQIVND (reference sequence). The V end was cut by 5 bases, the J end by 2 bases, with 18 bases between. The length of the CDR3 is 16 residues. The CDR3 here is CASSWVSRDQNYGYTF. The CDR3 bases are TGTGCCAGTAGTTGGGTATCCAGGGATCAAAACTATGGCTACACCTTC.

The chain joins TRBV6-1 to TRBJ2-1; the D gene is possibly TRBD1 (6 bases). Per germline, CDR1 MNHNS and CDR2 SASEGT. The CDR3 length is 15 residues. The ends were cut back, 4 bases at V and 7 bases at J, with 17 bases in the middle. The CDR3 region has the DNA TGTGCCAGCAGTGCCCGTTTGGGGGCAGGGAATGAGCAGTTCTTC. This codes for CASSARLGAGNEQFF.

The chain couples TRBV14 to TRBJ2-7, with D possibly TRBD2 on 6 matching bases. The CDR3 has 16 amino acids. Germline lookup yields CDR1 SGHDN and CDR2 FVKESK. Trimming took 0 bases from V and 2 from J, leaving 14 bases between them. The CDR3 region is CASSQEGGTLTYEQYF. The CDR3 DNA is TGTGCCAGCAGCCAAGAAGGAGGGACGCTTACCTACGAGCAGTACTTC.

The J gene is TRBJ2-7, the V gene TRBV29-1; D gene ambiguous. V was pared by 0 bases and J by 1 base, with 10 bases between. The CDR3 runs 14 residues. Looked up from germline, CDR1 is SQVTM and CDR2 is ANQGSEA. CDR3 in DNA: TGCAGCGTTGAAGAGGATAGCAGGTCCTACGAGCAGTACTTC. It encodes CSVEEDSRSYEQYF.

The chain carries TRBV27 and TRBJ1-5; D unresolved. There are 13 residues in the CDR3. Looked up from germline, CDR1 is MNHEY and CDR2 is SMNVEV (reference sequence). Between the trimmed V and J ends, which lost 5 bases and 7 bases, there was a span of 12 bases. CDR3 DNA: TGTGCCAGCAGTCCATCCCAGTGGCAGCCCCAGCATTTT. Its translation: CASSPSQWQPQHF.

This chain uses TRBV5-4 with TRBJ2-1; the D gene is possibly TRBD2 (6 bases). Between the trimmed V and J ends, which lost 3 bases and 0 bases, there was a span of 13 bases. This CDR3 comprises 16 residues. Germline CDR1 and CDR2: SGHNT and YYREEE (reference sequence). CDR3 nucleotide sequence: TGTGCCAGCAGCTATCAGCGGGCAAGCTCCTACAATGAGCAGTTCTTC. This sequence encodes CASSYQRASSYNEQFF.

The V gene is TRBV5-1, the J gene TRBJ2-6; 9 bases are a match to TRBD1. Germline values: CDR1 SGHRS, CDR2 YFSETQ. The CDR3 spans 20 residues. The trim removed 4 bases at V and 0 bases at J, leaving 14 bases unmatched. The CDR3 here is CASSRTRIQGASSGANVLTF. The DNA of the CDR3 is TGCGCCAGCAGCCGTACGCGAATACAGGGGGCAAGCTCTGGGGCCAACGTCCTGACTTTC.

V and J are TRBV7-9 and TRBJ2-5, with 10 bases identical to TRBD2. The CDR3 spans 15 residues. V gave up 3 bases and J gave up 2 bases; unmatched junction bases: 3. Germline V gives CDR1 SEHNR, CDR2 FQNEAQ (reference sequence). CDR3 amino acids: CASSFVAGGQETQYF. CDR3 nucleotide sequence: TGTGCCAGCAGCTTCGTAGCGGGAGGACAAGAGACCCAGTACTTC. Full variable domain (outside the CDR3, taken from reference TRBV7-9 and TRBJ2-5): DTGVSQNPRHKITKRGQNVTFRCDPISEHNRLYWYRQTLGQGPEFLTYFQNEAQLEKSRLLSDRFSAERPKGSFSTLEIQRTEQGDSAMYLCASSFVAGGQETQYFGPGTRLLVL.

V is TRBV29-1 and J is TRBJ1-5; 7 bases fit TRBD1. V lost 4 bases to trimming and J lost 5 bases; unmatched junction nucleotides: 8. This CDR3 comprises 14 residues. Germline V gene lookup returns CDR1 SQVTM and CDR2 ANQGSEA. The CDR3 region has the DNA TGCAGCGTTGGGTTTGGGACAGTAGATCAGCCCCAGCATTTT. It is translated as CSVGFGTVDQPQHF.

The V call is TRBV14, the J call TRBJ1-3; 8 bases are a match to TRBD1. Germline V lookup: CDR1 SGHDN, CDR2 FVKESK. The CDR3 covers 13 residues. V was clipped by 4 bases and J by 9 bases; unmatched bases: 5. CDR3 DNA: TGTGCCAGCAGCCTGCAGGGGGCTACCACCATATATTTT. It codes for CASSLQGATTIYF.

This chain uses TRBV4-3 with TRBJ1-4; D is possibly TRBD1 (6 bases). The V gene's germline CDR1 is LGHNA and CDR2 YSLEER. This CDR3 region has 16 residues. The V end lost 4 bases, the J end lost 7 bases, and 19 bases lay between the germline ends. For the CDR3, the DNA is TGCGCCAGCAGCCCGGACAGCCCCTCCTATGGTGAAAAACTGTTTTTT. This encodes CASSPDSPSYGEKLFF.

The chain links TRBV9 to TRBJ2-7; unclear D gene. Trimming left V 1 base short and J 7 bases short, with 9 bases between. Germline V CDR1 and CDR2: SGDLS, YYNGEE. The CDR3 has 12 amino acids. The CDR3 DNA follows: TGTGCCAGCAGCGTAAACCGCCTGGAGCAGTACTTC. Translation gives CASSVNRLEQYF.

By share, this clone ranks as medium-sized. The CDR3 loop is CSASSGEAFF. CDR3 nucleotide sequence: TGCAGTGCTAGTTCGGGGGAAGCTTTCTTT. This chain joins TRBV20-1 and TRBJ1-1, with D unclear. The CDR3 has 10 amino acids. Per germline, CDR1 DFQATT and CDR2 SNEGSKA (reference sequence). Trimming took off 3 bases at V and 8 bases at J, with 7 bases between the two ends.

V usage is TRBV5-6 and J usage is TRBJ1-2; weak D call: TRBD1 (5 bases). Trimming removed 0 bases from V and 8 bases from J, with 14 bases in between. The CDR3 has 14 amino acids. Germline V gene data show CDR1 as SGHDT and CDR2 as YYEEEE. The chain's CDR3 is CASSLGGGLGGYTF. CDR3 bases: TGTGCCAGCAGCTTGGGCGGGGGACTCGGGGGCTACACCTTC.